Following are 5 T cell receptor beta chains from one sample sequenced in a study of T cell responses to AZD1222 COVID-19 vaccine. Assay used: immunoSEQ multiplex PCR; TCRdb lists only in-frame clones, some missing. The table lists approximately 67,000 clones, roughly 88% of them singletons, with about 2.4% in the top ten. The sequences come from peripheral blood, collected on day 0 of AZD1222 vaccination. The receptors derive from an adult in good health.

The rearrangement uses TRBV9 and TRBJ1-5, with 7 bases matching TRBD1. With V trimmed by 0 bases and J by 11 bases, 14 bases remained unmatched. Germline V gene lookup returns CDR1 SGDLS and CDR2 YYNGEE. CDR3 length: 16 residues. The CDR3 sequence is CASSVGAGGPIDAQHF. The CDR3 bases are TGTGCCAGCAGCGTAGGGGCAGGGGGTCCGATTGATGCCCAGCATTTT.

J is TRBJ2-5 and V is TRBV19; 8 bases align to TRBD2. The germline gives CDR1 LNHDA, CDR2 SQIVND (reference sequence). The junction had 10 bases not matched to a gene; V was cut back by 9 bases and J by 1 base. The CDR3 has 15 amino acids. The CDR3 DNA follows: TGTGCCAGCAGCCGGGAGGGGTTAAGCCAAGAGACCCAGTACTTC. Protein: CASSREGLSQETQYF.

The gene calls are TRBV28 and TRBJ2-4; 9 bases align to TRBD1. The CDR3 is made up of 16 amino acids. J was trimmed by 2 bases and V by 2 bases; bases with no gene match: 4. CDR1 and CDR2 from the germline V gene are MDHEN and SYDVKM. CDR3 amino acids: CASSLNGQGTKNIQYF. The DNA of the CDR3 is TGTGCCAGCAGTTTAAACGGACAGGGGACCAAAAACATTCAGTACTTC.

The V call is TRBV9, the J call TRBJ2-7; 7 positions match TRBD1. This CDR3 region has 16 residues. Trimming took 4 bases from V and 4 from J; bases not matched to a gene: 14. CDR1 and CDR2 from the germline V gene are SGDLS and YYNGEE. In DNA form, the CDR3 reads TGTGCCAGCAGCCTTCTTTCGGGGACAGATGTTTACGAGCAGTACTTC. It yields the protein CASSLLSGTDVYEQYF.

The genes are TRBV7-6 and TRBJ2-3, with a weak D call TRBD2 (6 bases). V lost 2 bases to trimming and J lost 1 base, with 10 bases between them. CDR3 size: 15 residues. The germline CDR1 and CDR2 sequences are SGHVS and FNYEAQ. The CDR3 region is CASSLSSSGTDTQYF. As DNA, the CDR3 is TGTGCCAGCAGCTTATCCTCTAGCGGCACAGATACGCAGTATTTT.